The 28 T cell receptor beta chains given below trace back to one sample, sequenced in a study of cytomegalovirus exposure and HLA in healthy donors. This PCR relied on a set of 60 Vbeta primers and 13 Jbeta primers. Only in-frame clones appear in the TCRdb table, and some are missing; sequencing was by immunoSEQ multiplex PCR. This table holds 100,000 to 150,000 clones, about four fifths found once. Material for sequencing was PBMCs. Every receptor here comes from a human donor in good health.

The chain joins TRBV4-1 to TRBJ1-6; D is ambiguous. The CDR3 totals 18 residues. V was cut by 0 bases and J by 9 bases, with 21 bases left in between. Germline values: CDR1 MGHRA, CDR2 YSYEKL. CDR3 region: CASSQEAAAVDGASPLHF. The CDR3 nucleotides read TGCGCCAGCAGCCAAGAGGCGGCTGCGGTAGACGGAGCTTCACCCCTCCACTTT.

In its sample, this clone was seen a few times. The CDR3 coding sequence is TGTGCCAGTAGAAATAAAGGGGGCGTGGAAGCTTTCTTT. Translating it yields CASRNKGGVEAFF. The genes are TRBV19 and TRBJ1-1; 7 bases are shared with TRBD1. The germline gives CDR1 LNHDA, CDR2 SQIVND (reference sequence). V was clipped by 6 bases and J by 8 bases; unmatched bases: 9. This CDR3 is built from 13 residues.

This clone showed up just a few times. The chain couples TRBV25-1 to TRBJ1-2; D is possibly TRBD1 (5 bases). The V and J ends lost 4 bases and 8 bases respectively, with 11 bases between them. Germline V lookup: CDR1 MGHDK, CDR2 SYGVNS. This CDR3 contains 12 residues. The CDR3 DNA reads TGTGCCAGCAGTGCGCAGGGTATAGGCTACACCTTC. Protein sequence: CASSAQGIGYTF.

The V call is TRBV4-1, the J call TRBJ2-7; D perhaps matches TRBD2 (5 bases). The CDR3 has 16 residues. Germline loops: CDR1 MGHRA, CDR2 YSYEKL. The germline V and J ends were trimmed by 0 bases and 2 bases, with 14 bases remaining between them. The CDR3, as DNA: TGCGCCAGCAGCCAAGATACTGCACTAGTCCCCTACGAGCAGTACTTC. This codes for CASSQDTALVPYEQYF.

The V and J genes are TRBV2 and TRBJ2-6; 8 bases agree with TRBD1. The J segment lost 0 bases and the V segment lost 7 bases, leaving 5 bases of the junction unmatched. Germline values: CDR1 SNHLY, CDR2 FYNNEI. The CDR3 consists of 16 residues. The CDR3 sequence is CASTRDRPSGANVLTF. Written as DNA, the CDR3 is TGTGCCAGCACCCGGGACAGGCCCTCTGGGGCCAACGTCCTGACTTTC.

The genes are TRBV7-9 and TRBJ2-2; 9 nucleotides align to TRBD1. This CDR3 spans 17 amino acids. V lost 2 bases to trimming and J lost 2 bases; unmatched junction nucleotides: 6. The germline CDR1 and CDR2 sequences are SEHNR and FQNEAQ (reference sequence). CDR3 in amino acids: CASSLPTQGANTGELFF. Written as DNA, the CDR3 is TGTGCCAGCAGCTTACCCACACAGGGGGCAAACACCGGGGAGCTGTTTTTT. Filled out from reference TRBV7-9 and TRBJ2-2, the complete variable domain reads DTGVSQNPRHKITKRGQNVTFRCDPISEHNRLYWYRQTLGQGPEFLTYFQNEAQLEKSRLLSDRFSAERPKGSFSTLEIQRTEQGDSAMYLCASSLPTQGANTGELFFGEGSRLTVL.

The genes are TRBV5-1 and TRBJ1-2; D is uncertain. V gave up 1 base and J gave up 2 bases, with 6 bases separating them. CDR1 SGHRS and CDR2 YFSETQ come from the germline V gene. The CDR3 is made up of 13 amino acids. CDR3 sequence reads: CASSLTYNYGYTF. As DNA, the CDR3 is TGCGCCAGCAGCTTGACATACAACTATGGCTACACCTTC. Using reference TRBV5-1 and TRBJ1-2 for the parts outside the CDR3, the full variable domain is KAGVTQTPRYLIKTRGQQVTLSCSPISGHRSVSWYQQTPGQGLQFLFEYFSETQRNKGNFPGRFSGRQFSNSRSEMNVSTLELGDSALYLCASSLTYNYGYTFGSGTRLTVV.

The genes are TRBV9 and TRBJ1-3, with D tentatively TRBD1 (5 bases). The V gene lost 0 bases and the J gene lost 4 bases, with 11 bases spanning the gap. Germline V gene sequence: CDR1 SGDLS, CDR2 YYNGEE. The CDR3 consists of 15 residues. This CDR3 is CASSVERGSGNTIYF. CDR3 bases: TGTGCCAGCAGCGTAGAGCGGGGGTCGGGAAACACCATATATTTT.

The J gene is TRBJ1-1, the V gene TRBV19; D may be TRBD1 (6 bases). This CDR3 comprises 12 residues. V lost 3 bases to trimming and J lost 11 bases, with 13 bases between them. CDR1 and CDR2 (germline): LNHDA, SQIVND (reference sequence). CDR3 loop: CASSIQGRLAFF. CDR3 DNA: TGTGCCAGTAGTATTCAGGGGCGTTTGGCTTTCTTT.

CDR3 sequence: CASSPPGGAYNEQFF. The CDR3 bases are TGTGCCAGCAGTCCCCCGGGGGGGGCCTACAATGAGCAGTTCTTC. The chain is built from TRBV7-9 and TRBJ2-1; TRBD2 matches at 8 bases. The V segment lost 6 bases and the J segment 2 bases; nucleotides outside the gene matches: 6. Germline CDR1 is SEHNR and CDR2 is FQNEAQ (reference sequence). CDR3 size: 15 residues.

The V call is TRBV19, the J call TRBJ1-5; D possibly corresponds to TRBD1 (5 bases). Trimming pared 4 bases from V and 6 bases from J, leaving 13 bases between. The germline V gene encodes CDR1 LNHDA and CDR2 SQIVND (reference sequence). The CDR3 runs 14 residues. The CDR3 sequence: CASSTGRGGQPQHF. The CDR3 DNA reads as TGTGCCAGTAGTACAGGGAGGGGTGGTCAGCCCCAGCATTTT.

As for this clone: The conserved phenylalanine or tryptophan is not found at the CDR3 terminus, so this likely reflects a read error. The DNA is omitted, as the CDR3 cannot be located on it reliably, and the CDR3 follows TCRdb's listing. The J gene is TRBJ1-3, the V gene TRBV11-2; TRBD1, the table's D call, lacks a check against the DNA. The CDR3 sequence runs 13 residues, both termini included. Germline V lookup: CDR1 SGHAT, CDR2 FQNNGV. CDR3: CASSLIDRVLPFY.

This chain links TRBV5-1 with TRBJ1-1; D might be TRBD1 (5 bases). In germline, CDR1 is SGHRS, CDR2 YFSETQ. The CDR3 is made up of 14 amino acids. Trimming left V 4 bases short and J 5 bases short, with 15 bases between. Here the CDR3 DNA reads TGCGCCAGCAGCCCGCATGGGGGGGGGACTGAAGCTTTCTTT. This encodes CASSPHGGGTEAFF.

The chain employs TRBV7-2 and TRBJ1-2; possibly TRBD1 for D (5 bases). This CDR3 comprises 14 residues. V was cut by 5 bases and J by 3 bases, with 13 bases left in between. Germline assignment: CDR1 SGHTA and CDR2 FQGNSA. CDR3 sequence (DNA): TGTGCCAGCAGCCCCGCAGGGTCGGACTATGGCTACACCTTC. Amino acid sequence: CASSPAGSDYGYTF.

V usage is TRBV25-1 and J usage is TRBJ2-3, with TRBD2 identical over 7 bases. Per germline, CDR1 MGHDK and CDR2 SYGVNS. The CDR3 contains 14 residues. J gave up 2 bases and V 6 bases, and 5 bases lay outside the gene matches. The CDR3 loop reads CASRPGLTTDTQYF. The CDR3 nucleotides are TGTGCCAGCAGGCCGGGACTAACCACAGATACGCAGTATTTT.

This clone was counted a single time. This rearrangement joins TRBV2 to TRBJ2-2; 10 bases map to TRBD1. V gave up 3 bases and J gave up 10 bases; unmatched junction bases: 11. The CDR3 has 16 amino acids. Germline-derived CDR1 and CDR2 are SNHLY and FYNNEI. This chain's CDR3 is CASSEGTGVSLAELFF. In DNA, the CDR3 is TGTGCCAGCAGTGAGGGGACAGGGGTTTCGTTGGCGGAGCTGTTTTTT.

V and J are TRBV27 and TRBJ1-1; no reliable D call. The ends were cut back, 1 base at V and 1 base at J, with 4 bases in the middle. CDR3 length: 13 residues. Germline assignment: CDR1 MNHEY and CDR2 SMNVEV (reference sequence). CDR3 residues: CASSLLENTEAFF. CDR3 bases: TGTGCCAGCAGTTTATTAGAGAACACTGAAGCTTTCTTT.

The chain is built from TRBV5-4 and TRBJ2-3; a weak D match, TRBD2 (6 bases). Germline CDR1 is SGHNT and CDR2 is YYREEE (reference sequence). Trimming shortened V by 0 bases and J by 5 bases, and 10 bases separated the two germline ends. This CDR3 spans 14 amino acids. Here the CDR3 DNA reads TGTGCCAGCAGCTTGGCGGGGGTGGAAGATACGCAGTATTTT. Translated: CASSLAGVEDTQYF. Filled out from reference TRBV5-4 and TRBJ2-3, the complete variable domain reads ETGVTQSPTHLIKTRGQQVTLRCSSQSGHNTVSWYQQALGQGPQFIFQYYREEENGRGNFPPRFSGLQFPNYSSELNVNALELDDSALYLCASSLAGVEDTQYFGPGTRLTVL.

The chain couples TRBV29-1 to TRBJ2-1, with 9 bases aligning to TRBD2. After removal of 3 bases from V and 8 bases from J, the junction contained 11 bases not matched to a gene. Per the germline V gene, CDR1 is SQVTM and CDR2 is ANQGSEA. The CDR3 length is 15 residues. The CDR3 DNA follows: TGCAGCGTTGATAGGGCGGGGGGGAGCTGGCATGAGCAGTTCTTC. Translating it yields CSVDRAGGSWHEQFF.

This clone was seen only a few times. V is TRBV4-1 and J is TRBJ1-1, with D maybe TRBD1 (5 bases). V was cut by 2 bases and J by 4 bases, with 14 bases left in between. CDR1 is MGHRA and CDR2 is YSYEKL in the germline V gene. CDR3 length: 15 amino acids. CDR3 in amino acids: CASSQIVGRATEAFF. DNA for the CDR3: TGCGCCAGCAGCCAAATTGTGGGCAGGGCCACTGAAGCTTTCTTT.

The chain uses TRBV11-3 and TRBJ2-3, with 7 bases identical to TRBD1. In germline, CDR1 is SGHNT, CDR2 YENEEA. The CDR3 covers 15 residues. The V gene end was trimmed by 4 bases and the J gene end by 0 bases; junction bases not matched to a gene: 4. Here the CDR3 DNA reads TGTGCCAGCAGCTCCCGGGACAGTAGCACAGATACGCAGTATTTT. Protein sequence: CASSSRDSSTDTQYF.

The chain carries TRBV29-1 and TRBJ2-5; TRBD2 might be the D (5 bases). The DNA end lines up better with TRBJ2-7; the J call may be wrong. Germline values: CDR1 SQVTM, CDR2 ANQGSEA. The CDR3 runs to 11 residues. The CDR3 DNA reads as TGCAGCGTTGAGGAGGCCTACGAGCAGTACTTC. It is translated as CSVEEAYEQYF.

This clone was seen only once. The CDR3, as DNA: TGTGCCAGCTCTTACTTACCCGGGACAGACGACAATAGCAATCAGCCCCAGCATTTT. Protein sequence: CASSYLPGTDDNSNQPQHF. The chain recombines TRBV18 with TRBJ1-5, with 7 bases aligning to TRBD1. The CDR3 totals 19 residues. With V trimmed by 6 bases and J by 0 bases, 17 bases remained unmatched. The germline V gene has CDR1 KGHSH and CDR2 LQKENI.

CDR3 amino acids: CASSAMVAGGSVYEQFF. For the CDR3, the DNA is TGTGCCAGCTCAGCGATGGTAGCGGGGGGGTCGGTCTATGAGCAGTTCTTC. V and J are TRBV18 and TRBJ2-1, with 11 bases identical to TRBD2. The CDR3 length is 17 residues. V was clipped by 5 bases and J by 8 bases; unmatched bases: 14. Germline V gene data show CDR1 as KGHSH and CDR2 as LQKENI.

V and J are TRBV9 and TRBJ2-5, with 8 bases identical to TRBD2. Per the germline V gene, CDR1 is SGDLS and CDR2 is YYNGEE. Losses at the gene ends were 4 bases for V and 2 bases for J; bases not matched to a gene: 13. CDR3 size: 17 residues. CDR3 coding DNA: TGTGCCAGCAGCCCCCGAAGGGGTAGCGGGGAACAAGAGACCCAGTACTTC. Amino acid sequence: CASSPRRGSGEQETQYF.

The chain employs TRBV10-1 and TRBJ1-1; TRBD1 aligns across 9 bases. CDR3 size: 12 residues. Germline V gene sequence: CDR1 WNHNN, CDR2 SYGVQD (reference sequence). V trimming: 3 bases; J trimming: 8 bases; junction bases outside the gene matches: 1. CDR3 region: CASSEGTGEAFF. The CDR3 bases are TGCGCCAGCAGTGAAGGGACAGGGGAAGCTTTCTTT.

This clone was counted once. The chain uses TRBV5-5 and TRBJ2-7; D is perhaps TRBD2 (6 bases). The CDR3 length is 13 residues. Trimming pared 4 bases from V and 5 bases from J, leaving 13 bases between. The germline V gene has CDR1 SGHKS and CDR2 YYEKEE (reference sequence). The CDR3 DNA sequence: TGTGCCAGCAGCCGGGGGTCAGCCGACGAGCAGTACTTC. Protein product: CASSRGSADEQYF.

This sequence joins TRBV29-1 and TRBJ1-6; D gene uncertain. Germline loops: CDR1 SQVTM, CDR2 ANQGSEA. Between the trimmed V and J ends, which lost 0 bases and 0 bases, there was a span of 21 bases. The CDR3 consists of 20 residues. The CDR3 protein is CSVEDRIVDPGSSYNSPLHF. The CDR3, as DNA: TGCAGCGTTGAAGATAGGATAGTAGACCCCGGGAGCTCCTATAATTCACCCCTCCACTTT.